These 9 T cell receptor beta chains originate from one sample sequenced in a study of molecular identifiers for immune sequencing clone quantification. TCRdb itself ran the PCR reads through MiXCR, one entry per CDR3 protein. The sample lists more than 450,000 distinct CDR3 sequences, about a fifth occurring once. Sequencing was carried out using naive CD8+ T cells from blood, with Jurkat cell RNA spiked in. Subset of the sample: FACS-sorted CD8+CD4-CCR7+CD45RA+ naive T cells. The source is a human donor in good health. Some libraries in this study had Jurkat cell RNA spiked in.

This clonotype was recorded many times. V gene TRBV7-9 combines with J gene TRBJ2-1; D unclear. Per the germline V gene, CDR1 is SEHNR and CDR2 is FQNEAQ (reference sequence). This CDR3 spans 15 amino acids. V lost 8 bases and J 2 bases, leaving 16 bases between the germline ends. The CDR3 nucleotides are TGTGCCAGCGCGAACGGTCTCTTGCCCTACAATGAGCAGTTCTTC. Protein sequence: CASANGLLPYNEQFF.

This clonotype was seen ten or more times. This chain connects TRBV7-9 to TRBJ2-4, with D maybe TRBD2 (5 bases). The germline CDR1 and CDR2 sequences are SEHNR and FQNEAQ (reference sequence). Trimming stripped 4 bases from V and 1 base from J, with 8 bases between. The CDR3 length is 14 residues. As DNA, the CDR3 is TGTGCCAGCAGCTCCGGGGTTGCCAAAAACATTCAGTACTTC. It is translated as CASSSGVAKNIQYF.

This clonotype came up many times. The rearrangement joins TRBV7-6 to TRBJ2-3; TRBD1 is a possible D gene (6 bases). CDR3 length: 16 residues. V was clipped by 1 base and J by 0 bases, with 11 bases between them. The germline gives CDR1 SGHVS, CDR2 FNYEAQ. CDR3 DNA sequence: TGTGCCAGCAGCTTAGGGTTGAGGGGGAGCACAGATACGCAGTATTTT. It translates to CASSLGLRGSTDTQYF.

This sequence joins TRBV3-1 and TRBJ1-2; D may be TRBD1 (5 bases). This CDR3 is 15 amino acids long. Per germline, CDR1 LGHDT and CDR2 YNNKEL (reference sequence). V shed 1 base and J shed 3 bases, with 12 bases lying between them. The CDR3 loop reads CASSQVEGSHYGYTF. In DNA, the CDR3 is TGTGCCAGCAGCCAAGTCGAGGGGTCCCACTATGGCTACACCTTC.

This clonotype was counted only a few times. The chain uses TRBV9 and TRBJ2-2, with 7 nucleotides matching TRBD1. This CDR3 has 17 residues. The V gene's germline CDR1 is SGDLS and CDR2 YYNGEE. After removal of 2 bases from V and 1 base from J, the junction contained 8 bases not matched to a gene. The CDR3: CASSVPRQGLNTGELFF. The CDR3 DNA reads as TGTGCCAGCAGCGTCCCACGACAGGGATTGAACACCGGGGAGCTGTTTTTT.

The table lists this clonotype with many counts. V and J are TRBV29-1 and TRBJ2-3, with D unclear. The V gene lost 1 base and the J gene lost 4 bases, with 6 bases spanning the gap. CDR3 length: 12 residues. CDR1 is SQVTM, CDR2 ANQGSEA, per germline. CDR3 DNA sequence: TGCAGCGTTGAAGTCATTCCAGATACGCAGTATTTT. This encodes CSVEVIPDTQYF.

This sequence joins TRBV2 and TRBJ2-6; D remains ambiguous. The V end was cut by 3 bases, the J end by 0 bases, with 12 bases between. Germline V gene data show CDR1 as SNHLY and CDR2 as FYNNEI. The CDR3 consists of 17 residues. CDR3 nucleotides: TGTGCCAGCAGTGATGGTTATTTGGGCTCTGGGGCCAACGTCCTGACTTTC. Translating gives CASSDGYLGSGANVLTF.

The sample holds many counts of this clonotype. The chain uses TRBV13 and TRBJ2-3; the D is unclear. CDR3 size: 13 residues. The V gene lost 1 base and the J gene lost 7 bases, with 9 bases spanning the gap. Looked up from germline, CDR1 is PRHDT and CDR2 is FYEKMQ (reference sequence). The CDR3 nucleotides are TGTGCCAGCAGCTTAGAGTCGCTCCATACGCAGTATTTT. Protein product: CASSLESLHTQYF.

In its sample, this clonotype was seen many times. The chain is built from TRBV29-1 and TRBJ2-3, with 11 bases aligning to TRBD2. The germline V gene has CDR1 SQVTM and CDR2 ANQGSEA. The CDR3 extends over 15 amino acids. V was clipped by 3 bases and J by 2 bases; unmatched bases: 4. Here the CDR3 reads CSVEASGGFTDTQYF. As DNA, the CDR3 is TGCAGCGTTGAGGCTAGCGGGGGGTTCACAGATACGCAGTATTTT.